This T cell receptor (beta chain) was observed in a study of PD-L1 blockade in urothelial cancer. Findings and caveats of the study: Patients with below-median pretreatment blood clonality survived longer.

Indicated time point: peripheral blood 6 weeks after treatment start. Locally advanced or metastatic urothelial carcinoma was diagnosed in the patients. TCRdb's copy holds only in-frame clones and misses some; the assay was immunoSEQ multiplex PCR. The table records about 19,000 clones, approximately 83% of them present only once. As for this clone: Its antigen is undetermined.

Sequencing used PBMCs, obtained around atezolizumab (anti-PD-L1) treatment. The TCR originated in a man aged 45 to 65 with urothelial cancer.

As DNA, the CDR3 is TGTGCCAGCAGCTTACCAGGGACTAGCGGGGGCCTAGCCAATGAGCAGTTCTTC. This codes for CASSLPGTSGGLANEQFF. V and J are TRBV7-6 and TRBJ2-1; 14 nucleotides align to TRBD2. Germline V gene data show CDR1 as SGHVS and CDR2 as FNYEAQ. The length of the CDR3 is 18 residues. The J segment lost 6 bases and the V segment lost 2 bases, leaving 9 bases of the junction unmatched.